A selection of T cell receptor beta chains follows, all from one sample in a study of OX40 agonist ivuxolimab in advanced cancers. Assay: immunoSEQ multiplex PCR; the TCRdb copy retains only in-frame clones and omits some. The repertoire has approximately 29,000 clones, just under 80% of them found once; the top ten carry roughly 11%. The material sequenced was CD4+ or CD8+ T cells sorted from blood, taken in a trial of the OX40 agonist ivuxolimab. These receptors were taken from an adult with an advanced solid tumor such as melanoma, head and neck, liver or kidney cancer. The CDR3 runs from the conserved cysteine through the conserved F or W. D genes are given only for firm matches.

d_call	j_call	v_call	cdr3_nt	cdr3_aa
.	TRBJ2-7	TRBV5-5	TGTGCCAGCAGCCCGCCTGGGGCGGATTCCTACGAGCAGTACTTC	CASSPPGADSYEQYF
.	TRBJ2-1	TRBV7-2	TGTGCCAGCAGCTTTGGGTTGGGCCCCTACAATGAGCAGTTCTTC	CASSFGLGPYNEQFF
.	TRBJ2-7	TRBV5-1	TGCGCCAGCAGCTTTAAAGGGTACGAGCAGTACTTC	CASSFKGYEQYF
.	TRBJ2-1	TRBV7-6	TGTGCCAGCAGCCTCGGCCAGTCGGGTAATGAGCAGTTCTTC	CASSLGQSGNEQFF
.	TRBJ2-2	TRBV5-4	TGTGCCAGCAACCTAGCTAGCGGGGAGCTGTTTTTT	CASNLASGELFF
.	TRBJ1-1	TRBV5-5	TGTGCCAGCAGCAGCTTAATGGGGCCGGAAGCTTTCTTT	CASSSLMGPEAFF
.	TRBJ2-2	TRBV29-1	TGCAGCGTTCGTGGAACGAACACCGGGGAGCTGTTTTTT	CSVRGTNTGELFF
.	TRBJ1-1	TRBV14	TGTGCCAGCAGCCCCGCCGGGGCCTTGAACACTGAAGCTTTCTTT	CASSPAGALNTEAFF
.	TRBJ1-3	TRBV6-5	TGTGCCAGCAGTTACACAAGGGGAGGAAACACCATATATTTT	CASSYTRGGNTIYF
.	TRBJ1-6	TRBV4-3	TGCGCCAGCAGCCAAGATATGGGGCTCGACTCACCCCTCCACTTT	CASSQDMGLDSPLHF